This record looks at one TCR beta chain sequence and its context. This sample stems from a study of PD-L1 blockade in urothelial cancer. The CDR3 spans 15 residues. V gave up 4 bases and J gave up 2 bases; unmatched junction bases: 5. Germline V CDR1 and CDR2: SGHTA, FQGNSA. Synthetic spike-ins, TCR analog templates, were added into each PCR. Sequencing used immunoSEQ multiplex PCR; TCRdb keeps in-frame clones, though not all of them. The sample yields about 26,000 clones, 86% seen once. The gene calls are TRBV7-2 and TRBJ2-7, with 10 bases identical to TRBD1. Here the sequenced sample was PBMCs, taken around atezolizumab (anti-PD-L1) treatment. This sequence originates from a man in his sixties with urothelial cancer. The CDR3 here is CASSYRQGATYEQYF. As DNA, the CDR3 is TGTGCCAGCAGCTATCGACAGGGGGCGACCTACGAGCAGTACTTC.